This note documents a single TCR beta chain sequence. Its antigen is still unknown. This specimen comes from a study of cytomegalovirus exposure and HLA in healthy donors. Whole-study results and caveats: Reports credit the classifier with highly specific, highly sensitive diagnosis of cytomegalovirus status. Follow-up analysis later connected one missense variant in DCLRE1C with trimming of TCR beta V- and J-genes. Most of the TCR beta V segments (in an earlier analysis) were productive either about 90% or about 30% of the time.

This PCR relied on a set of 60 Vbeta primers and 13 Jbeta primers. Measured with immunoSEQ multiplex PCR; TCRdb has only the in-frame clones, and not every one. Altogether a few hundred thousand clones are present, about 80% being singletons, with the ten largest covering around 8.3%. This clonotype was sampled from an older woman in good health and CMV-seropositive. Specimen: PBMCs.

The CDR3 region has the DNA TGTGCTAGTGCCTTTAGCGGGAGGGGAACCGGGGAGCTGTTTTTT. It yields the protein CASAFSGRGTGELFF. The rearrangement links TRBV12-5 to TRBJ2-2, with TRBD2 identical over 11 bases. Trimming removed 7 bases from V and 5 bases from J; junction bases left unmatched: 6. Germline CDR1 LGHNT, CDR2 FRNRAP. The length of the CDR3 is 15 residues.